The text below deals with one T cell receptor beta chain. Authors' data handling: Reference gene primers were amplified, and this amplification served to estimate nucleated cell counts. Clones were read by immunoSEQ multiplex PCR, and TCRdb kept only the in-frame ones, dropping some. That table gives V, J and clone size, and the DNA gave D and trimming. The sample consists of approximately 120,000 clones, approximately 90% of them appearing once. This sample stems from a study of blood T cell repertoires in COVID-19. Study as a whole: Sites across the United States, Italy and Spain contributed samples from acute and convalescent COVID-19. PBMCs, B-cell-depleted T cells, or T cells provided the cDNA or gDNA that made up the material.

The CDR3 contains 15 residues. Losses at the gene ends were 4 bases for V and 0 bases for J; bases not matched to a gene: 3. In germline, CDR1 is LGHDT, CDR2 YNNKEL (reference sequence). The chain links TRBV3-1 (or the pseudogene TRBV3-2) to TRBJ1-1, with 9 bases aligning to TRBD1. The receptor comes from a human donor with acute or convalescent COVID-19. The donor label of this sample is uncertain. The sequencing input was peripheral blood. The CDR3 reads CASSRGQGMNTEAFF. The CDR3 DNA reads TGTGCCAGCAGCCGCGGACAGGGGATGAACACTGAAGCTTTCTTT.